The following is a T cell receptor beta chain sequence with its context. No antigen is known for it. It has no much larger one-base neighbor in the sample; base qualities were not kept. The receptor library was made with bulk RNA-seq. These reads were obtained on an Illumina HiSeq 2500. The authors' pipeline ran thus. For the separate targeted TCR-seq dataset, CDR3 sequences were extracted and quantified from raw reads using MiXCR version 2.1.5 with default parameters. The separate targeted TCR-seq dataset defined each TCR-beta clone by its combination of V gene, J gene and CDR3 sequence. In the separate targeted TCR-seq dataset, clones with fewer than three counts were first removed, after which only the 90% most strongly expressed clones per sample were kept. For each tissue in the separate targeted TCR-seq dataset, Treg-Tconv overlap was calculated by dividing the number of shared clones by the total number of Treg clones and multiplying by 100. TCRdb itself trimmed the public reads at Q25 with fastp, ran MiXCR and retained productive beta chains. A single entry per CDR3 protein holds the most common genes and DNA from its merged rows. It is TCRdb's table, rather than the study itself, that gives the V and J calls and clone size. This sample holds some 2,000 distinct CDR3 sequences; 85% were observed only once. The top ten clonotypes cover over 2% of the sample.

From cysteine to phenylalanine, the CDR3 is 18 amino acids long. Kept here is only the CDR3 DNA, which spans 54 bases and is read in frame from base 1. CDR1 and CDR2 were assigned from the germline V gene as SGHDT and YYEEEE. A distance of 19 bases separates the germline ends of V and J, which lose 0 bases and 4 bases respectively. The data were obtained in a study of draining lymph node invasion in breast cancer (dated by TCRdb to the early 2020s). Some background on the complete study: Nodal metastasis was diagnosed by histology and cytokeratin immunohistochemistry and confirmed by EpCAM/CD45 flow cytometry. In a separate targeted assay, bulk TCR-beta CDR3 sequencing compared sorted memory regulatory T cells and memory conventional CD4 T cells across breast cancer tissues. From every patient, the primary tumor plus matched non-invaded and tumor-invaded tumor-draining lymph nodes were collected, and both Treg and Tconv subsets were profiled. The separate targeted TCR sequencing included lymph nodes from five patients, and primary tumors were also sequenced for most of those five patients. Results the study describes overall, beyond this receptor: Shared TCRs between Treg and Tconv subsets were considered suggestive but not proof of common clonal origin. Some clones from the top 100 tumor clones were found in both invaded and non-invaded nodes, which suggests recirculation between the tumor and the draining nodes. Tracking the tumor top-100 clones was possible in just two patients. The data could not determine whether Treg conversion took place in a particular organ or whether converted Tregs recirculated between nodes and tumor. Within each tissue, roughly 12-25% of Treg TCRs were also found among Tconvs, a result interpreted as suggesting peripheral Treg induction. According to the targeted TCR-seq data, Tregs appeared to be more clonally expanded than Tconvs in every tissue, and both subsets had lower diversity in tumor than in lymph nodes.

For memory conventional CD4 T cells, the sort was based on CD4+ CD45RA- CD25- cells. Tumor-draining lymph nodes were classified as non-invaded or invaded according to absence or presence of metastatic tumor cells. Before staining and sorting, a Miltenyi Pan T Cell isolation kit was used to pre-enrich the T cells. Primary tumors were characterized by immunohistochemistry for estrogen receptor, progesterone receptor, HER2 and Ki-67. Fresh surgical tissue was processed within a few hours after surgery by being cut into small fragments. Tissue fragments were enzymatically digested with Liberase TL plus DNase for 15 to 20 minutes and filtered through a 40-micrometer strainer. After DAPI live/dead staining, sorting was performed on a BD FACS Aria II with about 97-99% purity. Sorted cells were lysed in TCL buffer, and RNA was purified using a Norgen Single Cell RNA purification kit that included DNase treatment.

The receptor was isolated from a female donor with luminal breast cancer. The V and J genes are TRBV5-6 and TRBJ2-2; 5 matching bases give a weak D call of TRBD2. Sample: sorted memory CD4+ effector T cells from a lymph node. This specimen's cell subset or site label, interpreted: CD45RA-negative sorted CD4+ T cells (memory Tconv or effector/memory Treg). CDR3 sequence: CASSLGPVSHRGTGELFF. The bases read TGTGCCAGCAGCTTGGGGCCTGTGTCTCATCGGGGCACCGGGGAGCTGTTTTTT.